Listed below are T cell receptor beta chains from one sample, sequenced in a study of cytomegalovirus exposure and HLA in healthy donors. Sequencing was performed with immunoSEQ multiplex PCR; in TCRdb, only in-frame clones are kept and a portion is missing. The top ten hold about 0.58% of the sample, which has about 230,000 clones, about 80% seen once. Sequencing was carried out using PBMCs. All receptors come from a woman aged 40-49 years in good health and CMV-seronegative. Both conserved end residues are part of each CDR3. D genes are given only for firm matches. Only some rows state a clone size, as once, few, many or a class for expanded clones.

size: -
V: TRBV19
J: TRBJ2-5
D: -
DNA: TGTGCCAGTAGTAAGGCCCTCGGCACCGGGGAGACCCAGTACTTC
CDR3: CASSKALGTGETQYF

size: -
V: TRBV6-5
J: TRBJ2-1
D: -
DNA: TGTGCCAGCAGTTACTCCCAACAGAACAATGAGCAGTTCTTC
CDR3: CASSYSQQNNEQFF

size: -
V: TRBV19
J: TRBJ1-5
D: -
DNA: TGTGCCAGTAGGGTACAGGGAAGTCAGCCCCAGCATTTT
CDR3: CASRVQGSQPQHF

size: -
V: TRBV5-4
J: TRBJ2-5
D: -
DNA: TGTGCCAGCAGCTTAGGAGGGCTTGAGACCCAGTACTTC
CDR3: CASSLGGLETQYF

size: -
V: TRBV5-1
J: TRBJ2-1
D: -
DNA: TGCGCCAGCAGCGAGATGGGGGGGCTCTCCTACAATGAGCAGTTCTTC
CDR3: CASSEMGGLSYNEQFF

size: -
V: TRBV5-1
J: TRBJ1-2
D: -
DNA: TGCGCCAGCAGCTTCGGGGGGGACACGGGCTACACCTTC
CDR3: CASSFGGDTGYTF

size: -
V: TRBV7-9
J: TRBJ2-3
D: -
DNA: TGTGCCAGCAGCTCCACTCTTAGGGGGGATACGCAGTATTTT
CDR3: CASSSTLRGDTQYF

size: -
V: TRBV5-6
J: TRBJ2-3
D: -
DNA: TGTGCCAGCAGCTTGGTGGCTAGCGTACCAGATACGCAGTATTTT
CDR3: CASSLVASVPDTQYF

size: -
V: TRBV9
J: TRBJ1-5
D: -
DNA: TGTGCCAGCAGCGGCCTTGGACAGAATCAGCCCCAGCATTTT
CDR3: CASSGLGQNQPQHF

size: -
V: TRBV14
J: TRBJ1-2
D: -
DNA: TGTGCCAGCAGCCAAGCACACGCTAACTATGGCTACACCTTC
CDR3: CASSQAHANYGYTF

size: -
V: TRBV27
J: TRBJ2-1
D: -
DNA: TGTGCCAGCAGCTTATTAGCAGGGGACTCCTACAATGAGCAGTTCTTC
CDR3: CASSLLAGDSYNEQFF

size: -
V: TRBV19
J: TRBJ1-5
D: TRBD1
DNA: TGTGCCAGTACCCCGGACAGGGCAAGCAATCAGCCCCAGCATTTT
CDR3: CASTPDRASNQPQHF

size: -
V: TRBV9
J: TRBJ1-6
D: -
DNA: TGTGCCAGCAGCGAAGCGTGGGAGGGTCGGTCCCTCCACTTT
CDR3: CASSEAWEGRSLHF

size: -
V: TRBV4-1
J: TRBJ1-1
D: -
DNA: TGCGCCAGCAGCCCCACCGCGAGGAGCGCTGAAGCTTTCTTT
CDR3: CASSPTARSAEAFF

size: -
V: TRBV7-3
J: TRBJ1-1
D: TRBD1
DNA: TGTGCCAGCAGCCCCACAGGGGGGCCCACTGAAGCTTTCTTT
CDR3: CASSPTGGPTEAFF

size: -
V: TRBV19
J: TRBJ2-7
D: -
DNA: TGTGCCAGTAGCCCAGGACAGCAATACGAGCAGTACTTC
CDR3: CASSPGQQYEQYF

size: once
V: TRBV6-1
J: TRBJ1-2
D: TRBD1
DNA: TGTGCCGGGGGGACAGGGGGGAACTATGGCTACACCTTC
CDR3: CAGGTGGNYGYTF

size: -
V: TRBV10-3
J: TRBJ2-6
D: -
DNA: TGTGCCATCAGTATTTCTAGCGCCCCCATATCGGGGGCCAACGTCCTGACTTTC
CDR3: CAISISSAPISGANVLTF

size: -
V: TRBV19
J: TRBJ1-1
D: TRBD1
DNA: TGTGCCAGTAGTGGCGGACAGGGACCTAACACTGAAGCTTTCTTT
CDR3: CASSGGQGPNTEAFF

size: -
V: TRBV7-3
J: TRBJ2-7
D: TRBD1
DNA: TGTGCCAGCAGCCCGAGAACAGGGGATGGCTACGAGCAGTACTTC
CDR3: CASSPRTGDGYEQYF

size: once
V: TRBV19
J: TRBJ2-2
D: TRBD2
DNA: TGTGCCAGTATTCCGGCCAGCGGGGGTAATAACACCGGGGAGCTGTTTTTT
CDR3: CASIPASGGNNTGELFF

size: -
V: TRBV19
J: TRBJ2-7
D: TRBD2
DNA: TGTGCGGCGGGAGTGGTCTACGAGCAGTACTTC
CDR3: CAAGVVYEQYF

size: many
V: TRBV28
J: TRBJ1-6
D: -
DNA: TGTGCCAGCAGGTTCACGGGGAATTCACCCCTCCACTTT
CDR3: CASRFTGNSPLHF

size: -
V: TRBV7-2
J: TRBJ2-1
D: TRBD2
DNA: TGTGCCAGCAGCTTCGGGGGGGCCTACAATGAGCAGTTCTTC
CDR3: CASSFGGAYNEQFF

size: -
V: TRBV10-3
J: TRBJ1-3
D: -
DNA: TGTGCCATCAAGCGGGGCATCTCTGGAAACACCATATATTTT
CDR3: CAIKRGISGNTIYF

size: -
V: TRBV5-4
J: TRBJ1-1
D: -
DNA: TGTGCCAGCAGCCCTACAGGTTGGAGGGGGAACACTGAAGCTTTCTTT
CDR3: CASSPTGWRGNTEAFF

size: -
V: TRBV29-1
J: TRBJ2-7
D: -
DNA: TGCAGCGTTGAGGGAGGAAAAGGGCAGTACTTC
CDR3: CSVEGGKGQYF

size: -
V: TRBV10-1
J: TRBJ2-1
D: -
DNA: TGCGCCAGCAGTTACCACCAACAACCTGGCTCCTACAATGAGCAGTTCTTC
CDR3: CASSYHQQPGSYNEQFF

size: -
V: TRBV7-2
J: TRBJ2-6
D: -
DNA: TGTGCCAGCAGCTTAGGTAGGAGCGCTGGGGCCAACGTCCTGACTTTC
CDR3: CASSLGRSAGANVLTF

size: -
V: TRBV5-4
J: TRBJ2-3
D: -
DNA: TGTGCCAGCAGCTTGCCAGGGATAAGCACAGATACGCAGTATTTT
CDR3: CASSLPGISTDTQYF

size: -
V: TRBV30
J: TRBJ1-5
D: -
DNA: TGTGCCTTCATTACAGGGAACGGCAATCAGCCCCAGCATTTT
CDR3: CAFITGNGNQPQHF